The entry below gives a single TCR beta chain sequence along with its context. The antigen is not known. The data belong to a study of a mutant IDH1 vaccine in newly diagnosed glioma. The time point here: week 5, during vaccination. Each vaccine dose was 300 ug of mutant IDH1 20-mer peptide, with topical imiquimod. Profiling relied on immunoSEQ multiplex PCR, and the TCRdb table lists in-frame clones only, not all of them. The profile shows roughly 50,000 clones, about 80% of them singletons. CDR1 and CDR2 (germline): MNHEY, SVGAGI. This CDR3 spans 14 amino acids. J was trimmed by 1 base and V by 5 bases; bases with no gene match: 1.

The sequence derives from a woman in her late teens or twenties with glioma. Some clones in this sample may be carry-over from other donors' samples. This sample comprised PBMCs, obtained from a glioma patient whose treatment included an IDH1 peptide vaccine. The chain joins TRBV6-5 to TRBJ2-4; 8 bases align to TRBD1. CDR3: CASSRDRAKNIQYF. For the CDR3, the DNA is TGTGCCAGCAGTCGGGACAGGGCCAAAAACATTCAGTACTTC.